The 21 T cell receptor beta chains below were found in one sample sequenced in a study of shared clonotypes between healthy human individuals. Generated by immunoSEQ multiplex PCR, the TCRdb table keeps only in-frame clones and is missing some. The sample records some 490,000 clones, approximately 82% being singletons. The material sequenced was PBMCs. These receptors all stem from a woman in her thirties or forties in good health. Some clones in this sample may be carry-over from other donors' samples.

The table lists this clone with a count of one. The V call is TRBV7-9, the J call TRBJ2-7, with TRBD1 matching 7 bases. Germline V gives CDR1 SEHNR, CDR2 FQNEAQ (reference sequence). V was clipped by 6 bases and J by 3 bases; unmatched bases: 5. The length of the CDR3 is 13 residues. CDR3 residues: CASSHQGVYEQYF. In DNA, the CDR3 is TGTGCCAGCAGTCACCAGGGGGTCTACGAGCAGTACTTC. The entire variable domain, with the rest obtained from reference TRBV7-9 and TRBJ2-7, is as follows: DTGVSQNPRHKITKRGQNVTFRCDPISEHNRLYWYRQTLGQGPEFLTYFQNEAQLEKSRLLSDRFSAERPKGSFSTLEIQRTEQGDSAMYLCASSHQGVYEQYFGPGTRLTVT.

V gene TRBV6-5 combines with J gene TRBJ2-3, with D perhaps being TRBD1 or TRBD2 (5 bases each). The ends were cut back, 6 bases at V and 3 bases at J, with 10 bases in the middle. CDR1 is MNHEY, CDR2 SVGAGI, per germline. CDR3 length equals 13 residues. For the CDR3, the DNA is TGTGCCAGCAGGAGGGGCCCGACAGATACGCAGTATTTT. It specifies CASRRGPTDTQYF.

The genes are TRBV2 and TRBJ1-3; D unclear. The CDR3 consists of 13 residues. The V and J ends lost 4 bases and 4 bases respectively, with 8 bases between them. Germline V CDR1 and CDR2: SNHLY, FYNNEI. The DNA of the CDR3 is TGTGCCAGCAGTGGAGTTTTAGGAAACACCATATATTTT. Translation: CASSGVLGNTIYF. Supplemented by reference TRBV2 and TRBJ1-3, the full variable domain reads EPEVTQTPSHQVTQMGQEVILRCVPISNHLYFYWYRQILGQKVEFLVSFYNNEISEKSEIFDDQFSVERPDGSNFTLKIRSTKLEDSAMYFCASSGVLGNTIYFGEGSWLTVV.

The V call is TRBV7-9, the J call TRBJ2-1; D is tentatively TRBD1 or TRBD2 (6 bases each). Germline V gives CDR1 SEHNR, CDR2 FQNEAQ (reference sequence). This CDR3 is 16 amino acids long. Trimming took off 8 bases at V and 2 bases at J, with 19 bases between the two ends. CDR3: CASDRGGGGPYNEQFF. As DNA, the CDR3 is TGTGCCAGCGATAGAGGAGGGGGTGGGCCCTACAATGAGCAGTTCTTC.

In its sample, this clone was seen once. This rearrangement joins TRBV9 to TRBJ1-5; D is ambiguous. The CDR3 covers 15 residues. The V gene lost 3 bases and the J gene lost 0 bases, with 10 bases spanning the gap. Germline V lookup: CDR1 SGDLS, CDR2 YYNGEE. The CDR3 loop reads CASSAQPDSNQPQHF. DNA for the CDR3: TGTGCCAGCAGCGCCCAGCCAGATAGCAATCAGCCCCAGCATTTT.

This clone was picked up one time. The CDR3 spells CASSLWSGRHTEAFF. Here the CDR3 DNA reads TGCGCCAGCAGCTTGTGGTCAGGGAGGCACACTGAAGCTTTCTTT. The J gene is TRBJ1-1, the V gene TRBV5-1; a weak D match, TRBD1 (5 bases). V was pared by 1 base and J by 3 bases, with 13 bases between. The CDR3 contains 15 residues. The germline V gene encodes CDR1 SGHRS and CDR2 YFSETQ.

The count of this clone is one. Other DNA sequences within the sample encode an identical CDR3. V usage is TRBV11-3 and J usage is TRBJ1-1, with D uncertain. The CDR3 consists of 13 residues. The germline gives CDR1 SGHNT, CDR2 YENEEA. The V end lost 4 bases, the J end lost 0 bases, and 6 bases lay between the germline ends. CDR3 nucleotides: TGTGCCAGCAGCTCTACGGTGAACACTGAAGCTTTCTTT. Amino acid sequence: CASSSTVNTEAFF.

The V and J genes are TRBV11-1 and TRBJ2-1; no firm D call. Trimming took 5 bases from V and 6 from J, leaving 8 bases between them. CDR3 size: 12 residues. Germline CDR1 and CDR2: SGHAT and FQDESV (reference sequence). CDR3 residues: CASSPRFNEQFF. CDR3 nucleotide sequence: TGTGCCAGCAGCCCTAGGTTCAATGAGCAGTTCTTC.

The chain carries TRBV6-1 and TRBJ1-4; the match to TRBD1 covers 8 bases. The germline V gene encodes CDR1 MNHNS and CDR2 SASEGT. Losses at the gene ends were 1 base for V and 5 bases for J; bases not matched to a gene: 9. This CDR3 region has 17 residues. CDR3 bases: TGTGCCAGCAGTGAAGTCCCGGGACAGGTGGGGAATGAAAAACTGTTTTTT. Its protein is CASSEVPGQVGNEKLFF.

CDR3 DNA: TGTGCCAGCTCACCGGATAACTATGGCTACACCTTC. Translated: CASSPDNYGYTF. The chain is built from TRBV18 and TRBJ1-2; D call uncertain. The CDR3 spans 12 residues. Germline values: CDR1 KGHSH, CDR2 LQKENI. The V gene lost 3 bases and the J gene lost 1 base, with 3 bases spanning the gap.

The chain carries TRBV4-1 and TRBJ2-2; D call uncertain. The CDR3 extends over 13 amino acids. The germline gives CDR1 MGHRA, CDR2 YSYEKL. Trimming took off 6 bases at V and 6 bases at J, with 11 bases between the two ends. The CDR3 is CASRRRSAGELFF. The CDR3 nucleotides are TGCGCCAGCAGGAGACGGTCGGCCGGGGAGCTGTTTTTT.

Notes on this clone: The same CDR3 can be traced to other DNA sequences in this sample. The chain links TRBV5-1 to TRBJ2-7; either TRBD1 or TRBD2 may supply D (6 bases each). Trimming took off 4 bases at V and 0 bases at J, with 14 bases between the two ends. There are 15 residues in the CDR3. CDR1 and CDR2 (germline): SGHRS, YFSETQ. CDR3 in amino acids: CASSPDGGGSYEQYF. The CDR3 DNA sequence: TGCGCCAGCAGCCCCGACGGGGGCGGCTCCTACGAGCAGTACTTC.

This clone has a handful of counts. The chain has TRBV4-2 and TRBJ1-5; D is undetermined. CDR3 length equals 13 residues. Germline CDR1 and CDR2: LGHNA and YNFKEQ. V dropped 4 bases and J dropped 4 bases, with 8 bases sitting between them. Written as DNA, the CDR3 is TGTGCCAGCAGCCCCAAGTGGAATCAGCCCCAGCATTTT. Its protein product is CASSPKWNQPQHF.

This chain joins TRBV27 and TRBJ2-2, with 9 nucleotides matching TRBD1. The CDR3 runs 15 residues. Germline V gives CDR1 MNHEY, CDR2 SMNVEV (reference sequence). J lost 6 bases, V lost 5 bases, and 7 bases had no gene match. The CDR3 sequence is CASSPGQGFAGELFF. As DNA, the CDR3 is TGTGCCAGCAGTCCAGGACAGGGGTTTGCCGGGGAGCTGTTTTTT.

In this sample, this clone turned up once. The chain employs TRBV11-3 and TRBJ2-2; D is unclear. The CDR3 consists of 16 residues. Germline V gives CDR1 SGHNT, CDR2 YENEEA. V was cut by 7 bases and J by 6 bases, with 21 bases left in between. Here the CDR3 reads CASTLSQMINAGELFF. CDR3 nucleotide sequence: TGTGCCAGCACCCTGTCGCAGATGATAAACGCCGGGGAGCTGTTTTTT.

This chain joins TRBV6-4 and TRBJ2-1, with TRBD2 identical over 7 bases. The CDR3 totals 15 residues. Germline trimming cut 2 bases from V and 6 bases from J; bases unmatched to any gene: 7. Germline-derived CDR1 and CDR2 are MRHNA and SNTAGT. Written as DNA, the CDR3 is TGTGCCAGCAGTGACCGGGGGGAGGGGTTCAATGAGCAGTTCTTC. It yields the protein CASSDRGEGFNEQFF.

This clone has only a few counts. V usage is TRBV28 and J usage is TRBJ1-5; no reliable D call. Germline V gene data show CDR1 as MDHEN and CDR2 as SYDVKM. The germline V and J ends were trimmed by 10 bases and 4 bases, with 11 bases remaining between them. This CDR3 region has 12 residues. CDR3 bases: TGTGCCACCCGTCCCCAGAATCAGCCCCAGCATTTT. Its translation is CATRPQNQPQHF.

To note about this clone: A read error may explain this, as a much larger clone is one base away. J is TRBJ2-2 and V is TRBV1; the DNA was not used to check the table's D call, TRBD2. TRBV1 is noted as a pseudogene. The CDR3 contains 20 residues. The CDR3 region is CTSSQDRELAGSLDTGELFF. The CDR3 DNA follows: TGCACCAGCAGCCAAGATCGGGAGCTAGCGGGGTCCCTGGACACCGGGGAGCTGTTTTTT.

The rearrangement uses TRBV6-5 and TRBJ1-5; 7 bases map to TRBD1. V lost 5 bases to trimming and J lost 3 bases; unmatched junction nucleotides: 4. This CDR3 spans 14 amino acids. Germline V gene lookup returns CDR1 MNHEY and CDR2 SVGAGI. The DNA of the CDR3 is TGTGCCAGCAGTAAGGGACAGCACAATCAGCCCCAGCATTTT. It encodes CASSKGQHNQPQHF.

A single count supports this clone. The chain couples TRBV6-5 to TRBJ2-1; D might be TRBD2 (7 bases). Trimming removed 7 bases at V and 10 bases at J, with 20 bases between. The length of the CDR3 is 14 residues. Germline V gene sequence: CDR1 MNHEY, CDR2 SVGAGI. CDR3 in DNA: TGTGCCAGCATGCGGGGGCTAGGCGTTGGAGAGCAGTTCTTC. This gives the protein CASMRGLGVGEQFF.

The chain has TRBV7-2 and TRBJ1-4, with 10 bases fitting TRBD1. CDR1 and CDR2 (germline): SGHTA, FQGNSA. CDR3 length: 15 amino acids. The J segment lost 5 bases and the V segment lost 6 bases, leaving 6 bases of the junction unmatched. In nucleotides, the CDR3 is TGTGCCAGCAGTCTTCCGGGACAGGGGAATGAAAAACTGTTTTTT. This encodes CASSLPGQGNEKLFF.